What follows are 13 T cell receptor beta chains derived from one specimen sequenced in a study of blood T cell repertoires in COVID-19. Some clones are missing from TCRdb's copy, which holds only in-frame ones; the method was immunoSEQ multiplex PCR. The sample lists about 180,000 clones, 88% occurring once. Material for sequencing was peripheral blood. Receptor source: a woman aged 30 to 39 with acute or convalescent COVID-19.

The V call is TRBV11-2, the J call TRBJ1-6, with 7 positions matching TRBD1. Germline CDR1 and CDR2: SGHAT and FQNNGV. The trim removed 6 bases at V and 10 bases at J, leaving 6 bases unmatched. The CDR3 spans 13 residues. The CDR3 reads CASRGPGGSPLHF. DNA of the CDR3: TGTGCCAGCAGAGGACCAGGGGGGTCACCCCTCCACTTT.

This clone was observed once. The rearrangement uses TRBV5-5 and TRBJ2-5; 10 bases fit TRBD2. The CDR3 spans 16 residues. Trimming removed 0 bases from V and 3 bases from J; junction bases left unmatched: 5. CDR1 SGHKS and CDR2 YYEKEE come from the germline V gene (reference sequence). CDR3 DNA sequence: TGTGCCAGCAGCTTGGAGCTAGCGGGAGCAAAAGAGACCCAGTACTTC. Its translation: CASSLELAGAKETQYF.

The rearrangement links TRBV15 to TRBJ2-3, with a possible D match to TRBD2 (6 bases). The CDR3 loop spans 13 amino acids. Trimming stripped 6 bases from V and 4 bases from J, with 11 bases between. Germline V gives CDR1 LNHNV, CDR2 YYDKDF (reference sequence). This chain's CDR3 is CATRTGRADTQYF. CDR3 DNA: TGTGCCACCAGAACCGGGAGAGCAGATACGCAGTATTTT.

The J gene is TRBJ2-3, the V gene TRBV18, with a possible D match to TRBD2 (6 bases). Germline V gene lookup returns CDR1 KGHSH and CDR2 LQKENI. The CDR3 length is 14 residues. Trimming cost V 6 bases and J 4 bases, with 14 bases left between them. CDR3 nucleotides: TGTGCCAGCTCGACTACGGGAGTGGCAGATACGCAGTATTTT. The encoded protein is CASSTTGVADTQYF.

This clone was seen only a few times. The rearrangement uses TRBV15 and TRBJ1-2, with a possible D match to TRBD1 (5 bases). Germline V gives CDR1 LNHNV, CDR2 YYDKDF (reference sequence). The CDR3 runs 15 residues. V shed 0 bases and J shed 5 bases, with 13 bases lying between them. CDR3 in DNA: TGTGCCACCAGCAGAGACCCCGACAGCCCGTATGGCTACACCTTC. Amino acid sequence: CATSRDPDSPYGYTF.

The chain uses TRBV7-2 and TRBJ2-1, with a possible D match to TRBD2 (6 bases). The CDR3 runs 14 residues. Germline loops: CDR1 SGHTA, CDR2 FQGNSA. The V end lost 3 bases, the J end lost 5 bases, and 11 bases lay between the germline ends. The CDR3 protein is CASSFHLANNEQFF. The CDR3 DNA sequence: TGTGCCAGCAGCTTTCACCTAGCGAACAATGAGCAGTTCTTC.

The rearrangement links TRBV28 to TRBJ2-1; 12 positions match TRBD2. The ends lost 5 bases at V and 6 bases at J; junction bases unmatched: 2. There are 14 residues in the CDR3. CDR1 and CDR2 (germline): MDHEN, SYDVKM. The CDR3 region is CASSRLAGANEQFF. CDR3 in DNA: TGTGCCAGCAGTCGACTAGCGGGAGCCAATGAGCAGTTCTTC.

This chain joins TRBV7-2 and TRBJ2-7; possibly TRBD2 for D (5 bases). CDR1 and CDR2 (germline): SGHTA, FQGNSA. The CDR3 is made up of 14 amino acids. V shed 4 bases and J shed 0 bases, with 10 bases lying between them. The CDR3 sequence: CASSSSGSSYEQYF. The DNA for the CDR3 is TGTGCCAGCAGCTCCAGCGGATCCTCCTACGAGCAGTACTTC.

V usage is TRBV6-5 and J usage is TRBJ1-2; weak D call: TRBD1 (6 bases). Per the germline V gene, CDR1 is MNHEY and CDR2 is SVGAGI. The CDR3 spans 14 residues. Trimming pared 0 bases from V and 4 bases from J, leaving 9 bases between. The CDR3 DNA reads as TGTGCCAGCAGTTACTCAGCAGGGGCCTATGGCTACACCTTC. It encodes CASSYSAGAYGYTF.

This chain links TRBV7-9 with TRBJ2-7; a weak D match, TRBD2 (5 bases). CDR1 is SEHNR and CDR2 is FQNEAQ in the germline V gene (reference sequence). CDR3 size: 11 residues. The V end was cut by 5 bases, the J end by 7 bases, with 9 bases between. This chain's CDR3 is CASSTSREQYF. DNA for the CDR3: TGTGCCAGCAGCACTAGTCGGGAGCAGTACTTC.

The chain couples TRBV19 to TRBJ1-5, with D uncertain. V lost 6 bases and J 1 base, leaving 7 bases between the germline ends. The CDR3 has 13 amino acids. Germline V gives CDR1 LNHDA, CDR2 SQIVND (reference sequence). The CDR3 loop is CASRARSNQPQHF. The CDR3 DNA is TGTGCCAGTAGGGCTAGGAGCAATCAGCCCCAGCATTTT.

In its sample, this clone was seen once. The same CDR3 can be traced to other DNA sequences in this sample. The genes are TRBV5-1 and TRBJ2-5, with TRBD2 matching 12 bases. Per germline, CDR1 SGHRS and CDR2 YFSETQ. This CDR3 contains 15 residues. The junction had 5 bases not matched to a gene; V was cut back by 4 bases and J by 4 bases. DNA for the CDR3: TGCGCCAGCAGCCCGGGGACTAGCGGGCGAGAGACCCAGTACTTC. Translating it yields CASSPGTSGRETQYF.

This clone was observed a single time. J is TRBJ2-7 and V is TRBV7-3; possibly TRBD2 for D (5 bases). CDR1 is SGHTA, CDR2 FQGTGA, per germline. This CDR3 contains 12 residues. Deletions cut 5 bases from V and 3 bases from J, with 8 bases between. The CDR3 region has the DNA TGTGCCAGCAGCCAACGGGGCTACGAGCAGTACTTC. Translating it yields CASSQRGYEQYF. The whole variable domain, remainder taken from reference TRBV7-3 and TRBJ2-7, is GAGVSQTPSNKVTEKGKYVELRCDPISGHTALYWYRQSLGQGPEFLIYFQGTGAADDSGLPNDRFFAVRPEGSVSTLKIQRTERGDSAVYLCASSQRGYEQYFGPGTRLTVT.